Here is one T cell receptor beta chain with its context. The data are from a study of chemoradiotherapy in HPV16-positive cancers. Method: immunoSEQ multiplex PCR; TCRdb's copy keeps in-frame clones and lacks some. The sample lists around 17,000 clones; about 73% were seen once. This clonotype was obtained from a human donor with HPV-associated anogenital cancer. Sample: tumor tissue, taken from a patient who underwent chemoradiotherapy.

The DNA of the CDR3 is TGTGCCAGCCGGGACAGGGCCTACGAGCAGTACTTC. As protein: CASRDRAYEQYF. This chain uses TRBV2 with TRBJ2-7; 9 nucleotides match TRBD1. This CDR3 has 12 residues. Germline CDR1 reads SNHLY; CDR2 reads FYNNEI. Trimming cost V 8 bases and J 2 bases; bases outside gene matches: 1.